This T cell receptor (beta chain) stems from a study of OX40 agonist ivuxolimab in advanced cancers. Study context: Those treated in dose escalation had hepatocellular carcinoma, melanoma, renal cell cancer or head and neck cancer. There were three patients with partial responses, one having hepatocellular carcinoma and two cutaneous melanoma.

The germline V gene has CDR1 SGHRS and CDR2 YFSETQ. V lost 0 bases, J lost 2 bases, and 6 bases stayed unmatched. The CDR3 has 17 amino acids. Data came from immunoSEQ multiplex PCR; TCRdb stores just in-frame clones and leaves some out. The sample lists tens of thousands of clones; over 85% were seen once. This clonotype originated in an adult with an advanced solid tumor such as melanoma, head and neck, liver or kidney cancer. The chain links TRBV5-1 to TRBJ2-5, with 11 bases that match TRBD2. The material was CD4+ or CD8+ T cells sorted from blood, obtained in a trial of the OX40 agonist ivuxolimab. DNA for the CDR3: TGCGCCAGCAGCTTGGGACTAGCGGGGCCTGCGCAAGAGACCCAGTACTTC. Translation gives CASSLGLAGPAQETQYF.